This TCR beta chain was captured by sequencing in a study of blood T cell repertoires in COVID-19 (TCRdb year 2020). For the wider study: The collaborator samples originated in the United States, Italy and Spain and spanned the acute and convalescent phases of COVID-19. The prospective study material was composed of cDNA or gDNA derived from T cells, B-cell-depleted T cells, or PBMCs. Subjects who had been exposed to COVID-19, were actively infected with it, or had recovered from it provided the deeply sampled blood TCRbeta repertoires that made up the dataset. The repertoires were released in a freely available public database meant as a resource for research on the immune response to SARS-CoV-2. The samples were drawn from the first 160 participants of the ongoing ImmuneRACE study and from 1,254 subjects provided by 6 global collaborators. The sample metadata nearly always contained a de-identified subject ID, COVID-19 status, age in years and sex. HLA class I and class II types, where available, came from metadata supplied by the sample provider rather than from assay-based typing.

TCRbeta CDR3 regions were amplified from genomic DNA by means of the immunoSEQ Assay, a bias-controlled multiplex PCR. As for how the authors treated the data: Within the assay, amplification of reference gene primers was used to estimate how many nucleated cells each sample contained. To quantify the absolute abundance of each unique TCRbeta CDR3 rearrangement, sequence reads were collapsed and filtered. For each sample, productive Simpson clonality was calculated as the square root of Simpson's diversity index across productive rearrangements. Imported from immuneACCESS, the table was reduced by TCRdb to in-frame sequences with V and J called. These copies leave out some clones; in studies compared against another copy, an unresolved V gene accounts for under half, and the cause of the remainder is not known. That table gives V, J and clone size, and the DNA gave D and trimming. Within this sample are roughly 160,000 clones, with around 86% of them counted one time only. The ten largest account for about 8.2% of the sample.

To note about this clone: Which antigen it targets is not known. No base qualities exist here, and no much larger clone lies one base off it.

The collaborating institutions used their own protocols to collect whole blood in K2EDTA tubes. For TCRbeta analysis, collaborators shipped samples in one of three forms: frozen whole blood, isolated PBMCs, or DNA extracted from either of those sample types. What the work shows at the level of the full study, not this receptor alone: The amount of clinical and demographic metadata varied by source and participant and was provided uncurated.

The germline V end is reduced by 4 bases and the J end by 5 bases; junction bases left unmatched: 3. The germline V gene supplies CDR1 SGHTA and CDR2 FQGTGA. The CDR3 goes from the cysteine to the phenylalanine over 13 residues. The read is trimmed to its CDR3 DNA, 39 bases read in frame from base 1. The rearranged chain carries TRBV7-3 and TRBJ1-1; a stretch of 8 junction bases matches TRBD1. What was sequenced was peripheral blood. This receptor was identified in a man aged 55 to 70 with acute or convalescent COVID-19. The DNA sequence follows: TGTGCCAGCAGCTATACAGGGGGGACTGAAGCTTTCTTT. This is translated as CASSYTGGTEAFF.